What follows is one T cell receptor beta chain and its context. TCRdb's table, derived via immunoSEQ multiplex PCR, lists solely in-frame clones and lacks some. In the table there are tens of thousands of clones, approximately 86% of which are singletons. This sample was taken from a study of blood T cell repertoires in COVID-19. Sequencing input: peripheral blood. The receptor was derived from a man in his fifties or sixties with active COVID-19.

This CDR3 reads CASSLERLIRGGLTQHF. In DNA form, the CDR3 reads TGTGCCAGCAGCTTAGAAAGGTTAATTCGGGGGGGTTTGACCCAGCATTTT. The chain combines TRBV7-8 with TRBJ1-5, with D possibly matching TRBD1 (5 bases). The germline gives CDR1 SGHVS, CDR2 FQNEAQ. V was pared by 1 base and J by 11 bases, with 24 bases between. CDR3 length: 17 amino acids.